This T cell receptor beta chain was observed in a study of T cells in localized non-small cell lung cancer. Whole-study results and caveats: A median of about 54 of the top 100 tumor clones appeared in adjacent lung, which was paired and uninvolved. Tumor trailed uninvolved adjacent lung in T cell clonality, which peaked there.

About this clone itself: What it recognizes is unknown.

Clones were sequenced by immunoSEQ multiplex PCR, and TCRdb holds only the in-frame ones, with some missing. The profile covers about 52,000 clones, with 85% to 90% appearing a single time and about 17% taken by the ten largest. CDR1 is SGDLS and CDR2 is YYNGEE in the germline V gene. V dropped 5 bases and J dropped 2 bases, with 13 bases sitting between them. The CDR3 has 14 amino acids. The genes are TRBV9 and TRBJ1-2; D gene unclear. This TCR was recovered from a female donor with stage II lung adenocarcinoma. This material consisted of PBMCs, taken before any cancer treatment. The CDR3 nucleotides are TGTGCCAGCAGGAAAGGGAGCACGAACTATGGCTACACCTTC. Its protein product is CASRKGSTNYGYTF.